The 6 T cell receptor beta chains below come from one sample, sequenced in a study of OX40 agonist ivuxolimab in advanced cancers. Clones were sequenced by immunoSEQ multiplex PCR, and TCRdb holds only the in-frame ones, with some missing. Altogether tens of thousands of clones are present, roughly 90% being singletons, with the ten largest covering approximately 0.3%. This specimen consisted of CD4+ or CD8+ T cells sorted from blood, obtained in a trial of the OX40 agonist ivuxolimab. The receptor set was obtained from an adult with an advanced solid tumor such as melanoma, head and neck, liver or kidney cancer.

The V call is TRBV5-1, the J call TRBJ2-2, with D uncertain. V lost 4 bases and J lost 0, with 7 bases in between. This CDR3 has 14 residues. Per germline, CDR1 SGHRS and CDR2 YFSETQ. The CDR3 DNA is TGCGCCAGCAGCCCGCAGGCGAACACCGGGGAGCTGTTTTTT. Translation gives CASSPQANTGELFF.

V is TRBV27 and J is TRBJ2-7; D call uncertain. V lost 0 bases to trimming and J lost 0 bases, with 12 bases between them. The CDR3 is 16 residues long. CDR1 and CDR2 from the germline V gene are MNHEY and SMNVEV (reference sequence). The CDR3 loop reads CASSLSAWSSSYEQYF. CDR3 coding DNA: TGTGCCAGCAGTTTATCTGCGTGGTCCAGCTCCTACGAGCAGTACTTC.

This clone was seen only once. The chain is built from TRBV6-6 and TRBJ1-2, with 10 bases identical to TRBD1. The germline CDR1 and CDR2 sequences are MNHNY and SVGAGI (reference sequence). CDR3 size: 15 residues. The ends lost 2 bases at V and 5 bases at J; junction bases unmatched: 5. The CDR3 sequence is CASSYLGQGGYGYTF. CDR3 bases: TGTGCCAGCAGTTACCTCGGACAGGGGGGGTATGGCTACACCTTC.

As DNA, the CDR3 is TGTGCCAGCAGCTTAGTGACCCGAGATACGCAGTATTTT. Translating it yields CASSLVTRDTQYF. The chain recombines TRBV7-9 with TRBJ2-3, with unresolved D. Germline-derived CDR1 and CDR2 are SEHNR and FQNEAQ (reference sequence). The CDR3 length is 13 residues. V lost 1 base, J lost 5 bases, and 7 bases lay in between.

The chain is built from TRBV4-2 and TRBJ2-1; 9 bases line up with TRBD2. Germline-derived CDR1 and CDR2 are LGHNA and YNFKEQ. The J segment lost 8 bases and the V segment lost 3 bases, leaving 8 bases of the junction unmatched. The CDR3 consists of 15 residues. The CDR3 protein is CASSQGLAGSHEQFF. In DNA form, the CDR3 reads TGTGCCAGCAGCCAGGGACTAGCAGGATCCCATGAGCAGTTCTTC.

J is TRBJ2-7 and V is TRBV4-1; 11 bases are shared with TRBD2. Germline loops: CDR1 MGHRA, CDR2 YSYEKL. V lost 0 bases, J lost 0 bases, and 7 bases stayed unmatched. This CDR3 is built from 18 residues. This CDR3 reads CASSQERLAGGPSYEQYF. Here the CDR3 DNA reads TGCGCCAGCAGCCAAGAAAGGCTAGCGGGAGGCCCCTCCTACGAGCAGTACTTC.